The rows below give T cell receptor beta chains drawn from one sample of a study of blood T cell repertoires in COVID-19. The table came from immunoSEQ multiplex PCR; TCRdb's copy has only in-frame clones and leaves some out. The table includes around 130,000 clones, more than 75% detected once. The sequenced material came from peripheral blood. These receptors all stem from a woman between 45 and 65 years old with acute or convalescent COVID-19. Each CDR3 is given with its conserved first and last residue. D genes are given only for firm matches. Size is omitted from some rows. Given values are once, few, many or a class for expanded clones.

TRBD1	.	TRBV2	TRBJ1-5	TGTGCCACCGCCGACAGGGAGAGCCAGCCCCAGCATTTT	CATADRESQPQHF
TRBD1	.	TRBV4-1	TRBJ1-2	TGCGCCAGCAGGCAACAGGACAGGGGGAACTATGGCTACACCTTC	CASRQQDRGNYGYTF
.	.	TRBV7-9	TRBJ1-5	TGTGCCAGCAGCTTAGTCGGCGGTAGCAATCAGCCCCAGCATTTT	CASSLVGGSNQPQHF
.	.	TRBV27	TRBJ1-2	TGTGCCAGCAGTTTATCGCCACAGAGAACGTACACCTTC	CASSLSPQRTYTF
.	.	TRBV11-3	TRBJ2-7	TGTGCCAGCAGCTTAGATCTAGGGAGAGACTACGAGCAGTACTTC	CASSLDLGRDYEQYF
TRBD2	.	TRBV3-1/TRBV3-2	TRBJ2-5	TGTGCCAGCAGCCAAGCGGGGGGGGAGACCCAGTACTTC	CASSQAGGETQYF
.	.	TRBV7-3	TRBJ2-3	TGTGCCAGCAGCTCCCTGGGAGCAGATACGCAGTATTTT	CASSSLGADTQYF
.	.	TRBV19	TRBJ2-7	TGTGCCAGTAGTGTCCTAGGTTCTCACGAGCAGTACTTC	CASSVLGSHEQYF
.	.	TRBV5-6	TRBJ2-7	TGTGCCAGCAGCTTGCTTCAGGCCGGCCCCTACGAGCAGTACTTC	CASSLLQAGPYEQYF
TRBD1	.	TRBV6-5	TRBJ2-7	TGTGCCATATCATGGACAGGGAACTACGAGCAGTACTTC	CAISWTGNYEQYF
TRBD1	.	TRBV6-5	TRBJ2-7	TGTGCCAGCAGAACTGCCCCGGGACAGTCCTACGAGCAGTACTTC	CASRTAPGQSYEQYF
TRBD1	.	TRBV5-1	TRBJ2-7	TGCGCCAGCTTTCCCGGGACAGGGGGCCTCGAGCAGTACTTC	CASFPGTGGLEQYF
.	.	TRBV11-2	TRBJ2-7	TGTGCCAGCAGCTTATGGACAGCTCGGCAGTACTTC	CASSLWTARQYF
.	.	TRBV6-2/TRBV6-3	TRBJ1-2	TGTGCCAGCAGTTACTCTCCCCCTCTTGGCTACACCTTC	CASSYSPPLGYTF
.	once	TRBV30	TRBJ1-4	TGTGCCTGGAGTGTCGGGGGGAAGGTATTATGGGAAAAACTGTTTTTT	CAWSVGGKVLWEKLFF
.	.	TRBV10-2	TRBJ1-2	TGCGCCAGCAGTGACCGTCGTAGGGGTTTCGGTGGCTACACCTTC	CASSDRRRGFGGYTF
.	.	TRBV7-9	TRBJ2-2	TGTGCCAGCAGCCCTCCTGGCGGGACGAACACCGGGGAGCTGTTTTTT	CASSPPGGTNTGELFF
.	.	TRBV4-2	TRBJ2-3	TGTGCCAGCAGCCAATATCTCGCGAACACAGATACGCAGTATTTT	CASSQYLANTDTQYF
.	.	TRBV10-3	TRBJ2-7	TGTGCCATCAGTGTATCTTCGGAGAGGGCCGAGCAGTACTTC	CAISVSSERAEQYF
.	.	TRBV30	TRBJ1-2	TGTGCCTGGAGTGTAACGGGGGGGGTGAGTGGCTACACCTTC	CAWSVTGGVSGYTF
TRBD2	.	TRBV19	TRBJ2-3	TGTGCCAGCACCGCTAGCGGAGACACAGATACGCAGTATTTT	CASTASGDTDTQYF
.	.	TRBV6-5	TRBJ2-7	TGTGCCAGCAGATCAGGTTCCTGGACCTACGAGCAGTACTTC	CASRSGSWTYEQYF
.	.	TRBV7-7	TRBJ2-2	TGTGCCAGCAGACCCCTAGGCGGGGAGCTGTTTTTT	CASRPLGGELFF
.	.	TRBV5-1	TRBJ2-5	TGCGCCAGCAGCAATAAAGAGACCCAGTACTTC	CASSNKETQYF
.	.	TRBV14	TRBJ1-2	TGTGCCAGCAGCCAAGATTGGGGGCGAGACTATGGCTACACCTTC	CASSQDWGRDYGYTF
TRBD2	.	TRBV6-2/TRBV6-3	TRBJ2-5	TGTGCCAGCAGTTACGTGGCGGGGGGGCCTCTCTACCAAGAGACCCAGTACTTC	CASSYVAGGPLYQETQYF
.	.	TRBV30	TRBJ1-5	TGTGCCTGGAGCAGGGAGGGCAATCAGCCCCAGCATTTT	CAWSREGNQPQHF
.	.	TRBV10-2	TRBJ1-5	TGCGCCAGCAGTGAACAGGGAAGCAATCAGCCCCAGCATTTT	CASSEQGSNQPQHF
.	once	TRBV19	TRBJ1-1	TGTGCCAGTAAAGGCAGGGTGAACACTGAAGCTTTCTTT	CASKGRVNTEAFF
.	.	TRBV4-1	TRBJ1-6	TGCGCCAGCAACCCCGAGCAGGGGTATAATTCACCCCTCCACTTT	CASNPEQGYNSPLHF
.	.	TRBV15	TRBJ1-4	TGTGCCACCAGCAGAGTGCGGACCCGCAGGGCCAGAGAAAAACTGTTTTTT	CATSRVRTRRAREKLFF
TRBD2	once	TRBV6-5	TRBJ2-7	TGTGCCAGCAGTTACGGACTAGCGGGGGACTACGAGCAGTACTTC	CASSYGLAGDYEQYF
.	.	TRBV19	TRBJ1-1	TGTGCCAGTAGTTTCGAATCGGGAATGGAAGCTTTCTTT	CASSFESGMEAFF
.	.	TRBV6-2/TRBV6-3	TRBJ1-2	TGTGCCAGCAGTTACTCGCGGAACCACAGGTTAGAGGCCTATGGCTACACCTTC	CASSYSRNHRLEAYGYTF
.	.	TRBV5-1	TRBJ2-3	TGCGCCAGCAGCTTGCTCCCGACTAGCACAGATACGCAGTATTTT	CASSLLPTSTDTQYF
.	many	TRBV3-1/TRBV3-2	TRBJ2-7	TGTGCCAGCAGCCAAGCGAGGGCCGGAGAGCAGTACTTC	CASSQARAGEQYF
.	.	TRBV5-1	TRBJ1-2	TGCGCCAGCAGCTTGGAACAGGCGTCTAACTATGGCTACACCTTC	CASSLEQASNYGYTF
.	.	TRBV12-3/TRBV12-4	TRBJ1-2	TGTGCCAGCAGTTTATCCCAGAACTATGGCTACACCTTC	CASSLSQNYGYTF
TRBD1	.	TRBV6-2/TRBV6-3	TRBJ1-1	TGTGCCAGCAGCGGACAGGGGTACACTGAAGCTTTCTTT	CASSGQGYTEAFF
.	.	TRBV10-2	TRBJ2-5	TGCGCCACCTCTGTGGGGGCGGAAGAGACCCAGTACTTC	CATSVGAEETQYF
.	.	TRBV6-5	TRBJ1-2	TGTGCCAGCAGGGTACAGGGCTATGGCTACACCTTC	CASRVQGYGYTF
TRBD2	.	TRBV12-5	TRBJ2-7	TGTGCTAGCAGGAATAGCGGGAAGAGCTCCTACGAGCAGTACTTC	CASRNSGKSSYEQYF
TRBD2	.	TRBV7-8	TRBJ2-7	TGTGCCAGCAGCTTAGGGGGGAGGGCTGGGGAGCAGTACTTC	CASSLGGRAGEQYF
TRBD1	.	TRBV13	TRBJ2-7	TGTGCCAGCAGCTTCCGGGACAGGGGGAACTACGAGCAGTACTTC	CASSFRDRGNYEQYF
TRBD1	.	TRBV6-5	TRBJ1-2	TGTGCCAGCAGGAACCGGGACAGGGTCGGTGGCTACACCTTC	CASRNRDRVGGYTF
TRBD1	once	TRBV23-1	TRBJ2-5	TGCGCCAGCAGTCAATCGACCCCGAGACAGGGTAACAATCAAGAGACCCAGTACTTC	CASSQSTPRQGNNQETQYF
.	.	TRBV5-8	TRBJ1-1	TGTGCCAGCAGCTTGGGTAACACGTACATGAACACTGAAGCTTTCTTT	CASSLGNTYMNTEAFF
.	.	TRBV5-6	TRBJ2-7	TGTGCCAGCAGCACTCAACAGGGCCCCTACGAGCAGTACTTC	CASSTQQGPYEQYF
.	.	TRBV29-1	TRBJ2-3	TGCAGCGTACGCAGGGATTCCACAGATACGCAGTATTTT	CSVRRDSTDTQYF
TRBD1	.	TRBV7-9	TRBJ1-2	TGTGCCAGCAGCCCAGGGGGACAGTTCATATATGGCTACACCTTC	CASSPGGQFIYGYTF
TRBD2	.	TRBV11-2	TRBJ2-7	TGTGCCAGCAGCTTAGTCGGGGCTAGCGGGCATTACGAGCAGTACTTC	CASSLVGASGHYEQYF
.	few	TRBV30	TRBJ2-5	TGTGCCTGGAGTGTACAGGGAGAGACCCAGTACTTC	CAWSVQGETQYF
TRBD2	.	TRBV29-1	TRBJ2-3	TGCAGCGTTGAGGACCCCCGGCGGGGGAAGGCAGATACGCAGTATTTT	CSVEDPRRGKADTQYF
.	.	TRBV3-1/TRBV3-2	TRBJ2-5	TGTGCCAGCAGCCAAGGGGTAAGGGGCCAAGAGACCCAGTACTTC	CASSQGVRGQETQYF
.	.	TRBV29-1	TRBJ1-2	TGCAGCGTTGACCTGAGGGCCTCGAGCGGCTACACCTTC	CSVDLRASSGYTF
.	once	TRBV5-4	TRBJ1-3	TGTGCCAGCAGCCCAGACAGTTCCTACTCTGGAAACACCATATATTTT	CASSPDSSYSGNTIYF
.	.	TRBV6-5	TRBJ1-3	TGTGCCACCTGGGCGGGGGGAACTGGAAACACCATATATTTT	CATWAGGTGNTIYF
.	.	TRBV7-2	TRBJ1-1	TGTGCCAGCAGCTTAGAGGGGCTCGGCACTGAAGCTTTCTTT	CASSLEGLGTEAFF
TRBD1	.	TRBV30	TRBJ2-7	TGTGCCTGGAGTGGGACAGGGCTTGGGTCCTACGAGCAGTACTTC	CAWSGTGLGSYEQYF